One and the same sample provided the 20 T cell receptor beta chains below, sequenced in a study of cytomegalovirus exposure and HLA in healthy donors. Amplification used 60 Vbeta primers and 13 Jbeta primers. The repertoire was sequenced with immunoSEQ multiplex PCR; TCRdb's copy has only in-frame clones and lacks some. The top ten hold 2.1% of the sample, which has 150,000 or so clones, approximately 70% seen once. The specimen was PBMCs. The receptors derive from a woman aged 55-70 years in good health and CMV-seropositive.

The J gene is TRBJ2-2, the V gene TRBV11-3, with TRBD1 matching over 8 bases. From germline, CDR1 is SGHNT and CDR2 YENEEA. After removal of 6 bases from V and 0 bases from J, the junction contained 3 bases not matched to a gene. The CDR3 covers 15 residues. CDR3 amino acids: CASSWTGTNTGELFF. The CDR3 DNA sequence: TGTGCCAGCAGTTGGACAGGGACGAACACCGGGGAGCTGTTTTTT.

This chain uses TRBV5-1 with TRBJ1-1; 10 nucleotides match TRBD1. The CDR3 has 15 amino acids. The ends lost 3 bases at V and 4 bases at J; junction bases unmatched: 6. Germline CDR1 reads SGHRS; CDR2 reads YFSETQ. The CDR3 loop is CASSYPGQGGTEAFF. The DNA of the CDR3 is TGCGCCAGCAGCTACCCCGGACAGGGGGGCACTGAAGCTTTCTTT.

V and J are TRBV6-1 and TRBJ2-1; maybe TRBD1 (6 bases). Germline V CDR1 and CDR2: MNHNS, SASEGT. The CDR3 length is 15 residues. The V end lost 7 bases, the J end lost 2 bases, and 15 bases lay between the germline ends. The CDR3 coding sequence is TGTGCCAGCACCCCGGGCACAGGGCCCTACAATGAGCAGTTCTTC. Amino acids: CASTPGTGPYNEQFF.

The chain uses TRBV19 and TRBJ1-1; TRBD1 matches 8 bases. Unmatched junction bases numbered 10, after V lost 3 bases and J lost 4 bases. CDR1 LNHDA and CDR2 SQIVND come from the germline V gene (reference sequence). The CDR3 spans 16 residues. The CDR3 region has the DNA TGTGCCAGTAGTATGGGACCGACAGGGGTAGGCACTGAAGCTTTCTTT. This encodes CASSMGPTGVGTEAFF.

The chain employs TRBV14 and TRBJ1-2; possibly TRBD1 for D (6 bases). V shed 4 bases and J shed 5 bases, with 11 bases lying between them. Germline values: CDR1 SGHDN, CDR2 FVKESK. This CDR3 comprises 13 residues. For the CDR3, the DNA is TGTGCCAGCAGCCCCCAGGGGCGGTATGGCTACACCTTC. Its protein is CASSPQGRYGYTF. The entire variable domain, with the rest obtained from reference TRBV14 and TRBJ1-2, is as follows: EAGVTQFPSHSVIEKGQTVTLRCDPISGHDNLYWYRRVMGKEIKFLLHFVKESKQDESGMPNNRFLAERTGGTYSTLKVQPAELEDSGVYFCASSPQGRYGYTFGSGTRLTVV.

The rearrangement uses TRBV6-5 and TRBJ1-5, with 7 bases that match TRBD1. CDR1 and CDR2 from the germline V gene are MNHEY and SVGAGI. The V and J ends lost 6 bases and 4 bases, in that order; junction bases with no gene match: 6. The CDR3 length is 14 residues. The CDR3 nucleotides read TGTGCCAGCAGAGACAGGGTTGGTAATCAGCCCCAGCATTTT. It encodes CASRDRVGNQPQHF.

J is TRBJ1-1 and V is TRBV2; D gene unclear. This CDR3 comprises 13 residues. V was pared by 2 bases and J by 7 bases, with 11 bases between. Looked up from germline, CDR1 is SNHLY and CDR2 is FYNNEI. The CDR3 DNA reads as TGTGCCAGCAGTGAATCGTCCCGACTTGAAGCTTTCTTT. This sequence encodes CASSESSRLEAFF.

Only a few counts were recorded for this clone. This chain links TRBV5-1 with TRBJ1-2, with a possible D match to TRBD1 (5 bases). The V gene's germline CDR1 is SGHRS and CDR2 YFSETQ. CDR3 length: 17 residues. Trimming stripped 7 bases from V and 8 bases from J, with 30 bases between. CDR3 sequence reads: CASRGWEGSASGEGYTF. The CDR3 bases are TGCGCCAGCCGGGGGTGGGAGGGGTCCGCCTCTGGAGAAGGCTACACCTTC.

The chain links TRBV29-1 to TRBJ2-1; maybe TRBD2 (6 bases). The ends were cut back, 1 base at V and 8 bases at J, with 21 bases in the middle. Germline loops: CDR1 SQVTM, CDR2 ANQGSEA. The CDR3 runs to 16 residues. CDR3 in amino acids: CSVEGFLSGEWDEQFF. CDR3 nucleotides: TGCAGCGTTGAAGGGTTCCTATCGGGAGAGTGGGATGAGCAGTTCTTC.

The chain links TRBV28 to TRBJ1-2; D unresolved. V shed 6 bases and J shed 2 bases, with 16 bases lying between them. Germline V gives CDR1 MDHEN, CDR2 SYDVKM. CDR3 length: 15 residues. The CDR3 spells CASRYNPGKNYGYTF. CDR3 nucleotide sequence: TGTGCCAGCAGATATAATCCCGGGAAGAACTATGGCTACACCTTC.

The V gene is TRBV5-1, the J gene TRBJ1-1; 12 bases are shared with TRBD1. The V segment lost 0 bases and the J segment 4 bases; nucleotides outside the gene matches: 13. CDR1 SGHRS and CDR2 YFSETQ come from the germline V gene. The length of the CDR3 is 19 residues. In nucleotides, the CDR3 is TGCGCCAGCAGCTTGGACCCGGGACAGGGGGCTGGTTTTTCCACTGAAGCTTTCTTT. Its translation: CASSLDPGQGAGFSTEAFF. The entire variable domain, with the rest obtained from reference TRBV5-1 and TRBJ1-1, is as follows: KAGVTQTPRYLIKTRGQQVTLSCSPISGHRSVSWYQQTPGQGLQFLFEYFSETQRNKGNFPGRFSGRQFSNSRSEMNVSTLELGDSALYLCASSLDPGQGAGFSTEAFFGQGTRLTVV.

The chain links TRBV6-6 to TRBJ2-1; 11 bases are shared with TRBD2. The V segment lost 6 bases and the J segment 3 bases; nucleotides outside the gene matches: 4. The CDR3 is 15 residues long. Germline loops: CDR1 MNHNY, CDR2 SVGAGI (reference sequence). As DNA, the CDR3 is TGTGCCAGCAGAACGACTAGCGGGAACTACAATGAGCAGTTCTTC. Protein: CASRTTSGNYNEQFF.

The genes are TRBV2 and TRBJ1-1; weak D call: TRBD1 (6 bases). Trimming shortened V by 5 bases and J by 3 bases, and 10 bases separated the two germline ends. In germline, CDR1 is SNHLY, CDR2 FYNNEI. CDR3 length: 13 amino acids. CDR3 in amino acids: CASSPDRYTEAFF. The CDR3 DNA follows: TGTGCCAGCAGTCCGGACAGATACACTGAAGCTTTCTTT.

This sequence joins TRBV2 and TRBJ2-7; the D is unclear. Looked up from germline, CDR1 is SNHLY and CDR2 is FYNNEI. The V and J ends lost 1 base and 0 bases respectively, with 10 bases between them. The CDR3 totals 15 residues. CDR3 sequence: CASSEGVLNSYEQYF. CDR3 nucleotides: TGTGCCAGCAGTGAAGGAGTCCTCAACTCCTACGAGCAGTACTTC.

V gene TRBV19 combines with J gene TRBJ1-5, with TRBD1 identical over 7 bases. Germline assignment: CDR1 LNHDA and CDR2 SQIVND (reference sequence). This CDR3 region has 16 residues. V shed 5 bases, J shed 1 base, and the junction held 8 bases outside the gene matches. Here the CDR3 reads CASSYRTGKSNQPQHF. DNA for the CDR3: TGTGCCAGTAGTTACAGGACAGGAAAGAGCAATCAGCCCCAGCATTTT.

CDR3 sequence reads: CASSSYRAWGTEAFF. The DNA of the CDR3 is TGTGCCAGCAGTTCCTACAGGGCTTGGGGCACTGAAGCTTTCTTT. The chain employs TRBV28 and TRBJ1-1; perhaps TRBD1 as D (6 bases). The CDR3 totals 15 residues. The germline gives CDR1 MDHEN, CDR2 SYDVKM. V was pared by 4 bases and J by 4 bases, with 16 bases between.

The V call is TRBV27, the J call TRBJ2-7; a possible D gene is TRBD2 (5 bases). Germline loops: CDR1 MNHEY, CDR2 SMNVEV (reference sequence). V was pared by 5 bases and J by 0 bases, with 11 bases between. The CDR3 covers 14 residues. This chain's CDR3 is CASSGTGDSYEQYF. Here the CDR3 DNA reads TGTGCCAGCAGTGGTACCGGGGACTCCTACGAGCAGTACTTC.

The chain recombines TRBV29-1 with TRBJ1-1; possibly TRBD1 for D (5 bases). The length of the CDR3 is 15 residues. Germline V gene data show CDR1 as SQVTM and CDR2 as ANQGSEA. Trimming took off 2 bases at V and 5 bases at J, with 18 bases between the two ends. DNA of the CDR3: TGCAGCGTTGAAATCGGTCCGAGGGGACTGACTGAAGCTTTCTTT. It codes for CSVEIGPRGLTEAFF.

The chain links TRBV19 to TRBJ1-4; tentative D call: TRBD1 (6 bases). CDR3 size: 15 residues. CDR1 is LNHDA, CDR2 SQIVND, per germline (reference sequence). V lost 2 bases and J lost 4, with 11 bases in between. The CDR3 region has the DNA TGTGCCAGTAGTATAAGTGGACAGCTTAATGAAAAACTGTTTTTT. Amino acids: CASSISGQLNEKLFF.

This clone has a single count. The chain uses TRBV11-2 and TRBJ2-2; 8 nucleotides line up with TRBD2. Germline CDR1 reads SGHAT; CDR2 reads FQNNGV. The length of the CDR3 is 15 residues. V was clipped by 0 bases and J by 4 bases; unmatched bases: 1. CDR3: CASSLEAGVTGELFF. DNA of the CDR3: TGTGCCAGCAGCTTAGAAGCGGGAGTCACCGGGGAGCTGTTTTTT.